A selection of T cell receptor beta chains follows, all from one sample in a study of early T cells in non-severe SARS-CoV-2 infection. MiXCR, applied by TCRdb to the 5' RACE reads, yields one record per CDR3 protein. The table shows 25,000 to 30,000 distinct CDR3 sequences, with about 5.1% occurring only once. The sample consisted of whole blood. These TCRs come from an adult who was a healthcare worker with PCR-confirmed SARS-CoV-2 infection or an uninfected control (not recorded which). CDR3s include the opening cysteine and the closing phenylalanine or tryptophan. D genes are given only for firm matches. Clone size is given for some rows only: seen once, a few or many times, or a class if the clone is expanded.

V,D,J,size,CDR3,DNA
TRBV20-1,NA,TRBJ2-2,many,CSARDSARGSTGELFF,TGCAGTGCTAGAGATTCAGCCAGGGGTAGCACCGGGGAGCTGTTTTTT
TRBV5-1,TRBD2,TRBJ2-4,many,CASSPNPGLAGGAKNIQYF,TGCGCCAGCAGCCCGAACCCGGGACTAGCGGGAGGGGCCAAAAACATTCAGTACTTC
TRBV12-3/TRBV12-4,NA,TRBJ2-7,NA,CASSFAGRSGYEQYF,TGTGCCAGCAGTTTTGCCGGCCGTTCCGGGTACGAGCAGTACTTC
TRBV11-2,NA,TRBJ2-5,many,CASSLDGETQYF,TGTGCCAGCAGCTTAGATGGGGAGACCCAGTACTTC
TRBV11-2,NA,TRBJ2-7,many,CASSLRRLGHEQYF,TGTGCCAGCAGCTTAAGACGCCTTGGGCACGAGCAGTACTTC
TRBV6-6,TRBD1,TRBJ2-5,few,CASRTDRGQETQYF,TGTGCCAGCAGAACTGACAGGGGGCAAGAGACCCAGTACTTC
TRBV30,TRBD2,TRBJ2-1,NA,CAWRAAGVYNEQFF,TGTGCCTGGAGAGCAGCGGGGGTATACAATGAGCAGTTCTTC
TRBV5-1,TRBD2,TRBJ2-3,many,CASSWTGTSGLGTDTQYF,TGCGCCAGCAGCTGGACCGGGACTAGCGGTCTTGGCACAGATACGCAGTATTTT
TRBV12-3/TRBV12-4,NA,TRBJ2-5,many,CASSGAIGGQETQYF,TGTGCCAGCAGTGGCGCTATAGGGGGCCAAGAGACCCAGTACTTC
TRBV20-1,NA,TRBJ2-2,few,CSARRGGLNTGELFF,TGCAGTGCGAGGAGGGGTGGTCTGAACACCGGGGAGCTGTTTTTT